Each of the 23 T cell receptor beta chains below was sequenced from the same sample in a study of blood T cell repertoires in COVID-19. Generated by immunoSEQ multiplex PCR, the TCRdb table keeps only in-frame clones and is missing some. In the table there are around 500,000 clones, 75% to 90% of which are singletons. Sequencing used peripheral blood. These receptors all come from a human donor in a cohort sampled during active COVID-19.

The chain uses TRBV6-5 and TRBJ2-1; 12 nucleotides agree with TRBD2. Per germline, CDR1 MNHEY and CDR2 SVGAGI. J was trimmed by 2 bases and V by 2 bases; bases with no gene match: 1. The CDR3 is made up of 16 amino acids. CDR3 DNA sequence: TGTGCCAGCAGTTACGGGACTAGCGGGCCCTACAATGAGCAGTTCTTC. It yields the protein CASSYGTSGPYNEQFF.

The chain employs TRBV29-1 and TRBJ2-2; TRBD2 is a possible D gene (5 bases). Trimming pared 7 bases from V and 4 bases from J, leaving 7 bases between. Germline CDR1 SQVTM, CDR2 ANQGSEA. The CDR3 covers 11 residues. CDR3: CSATSTGELFF. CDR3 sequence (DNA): TGCAGCGCCACTAGCACCGGGGAGCTGTTTTTT.

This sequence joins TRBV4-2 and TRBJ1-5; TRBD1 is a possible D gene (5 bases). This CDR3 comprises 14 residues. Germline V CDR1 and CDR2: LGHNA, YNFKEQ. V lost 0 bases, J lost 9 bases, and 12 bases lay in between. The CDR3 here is CASSQERNQGPQHF. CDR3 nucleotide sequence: TGTGCCAGCAGCCAAGAAAGGAACCAGGGGCCCCAGCATTTT.

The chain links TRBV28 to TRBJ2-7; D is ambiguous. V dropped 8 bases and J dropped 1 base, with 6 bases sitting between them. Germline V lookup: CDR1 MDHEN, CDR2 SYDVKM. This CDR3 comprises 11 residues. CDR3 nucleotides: TGTGCCAGCTCTAATTCCTACGAGCAGTACTTC. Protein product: CASSNSYEQYF.

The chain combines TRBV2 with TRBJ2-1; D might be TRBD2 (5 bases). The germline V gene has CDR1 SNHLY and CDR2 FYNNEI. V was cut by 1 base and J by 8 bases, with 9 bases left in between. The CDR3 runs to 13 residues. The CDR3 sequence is CASSEGGFDEQFF. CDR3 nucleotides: TGTGCCAGCAGTGAAGGAGGGTTCGATGAGCAGTTCTTC.

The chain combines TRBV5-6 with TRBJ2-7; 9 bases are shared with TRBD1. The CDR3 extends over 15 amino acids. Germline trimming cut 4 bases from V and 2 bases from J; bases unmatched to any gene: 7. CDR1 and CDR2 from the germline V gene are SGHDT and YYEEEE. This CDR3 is CASSITGQGTYEQYF. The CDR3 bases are TGTGCCAGCAGCATAACGGGACAGGGAACCTACGAGCAGTACTTC.

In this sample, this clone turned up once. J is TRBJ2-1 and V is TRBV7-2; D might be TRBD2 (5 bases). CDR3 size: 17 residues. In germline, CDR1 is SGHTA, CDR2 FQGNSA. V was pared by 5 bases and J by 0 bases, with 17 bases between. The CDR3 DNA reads TGTGCCAGCAGCATACAGCGAGGAGGTCGCTCCTACAATGAGCAGTTCTTC. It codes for CASSIQRGGRSYNEQFF.

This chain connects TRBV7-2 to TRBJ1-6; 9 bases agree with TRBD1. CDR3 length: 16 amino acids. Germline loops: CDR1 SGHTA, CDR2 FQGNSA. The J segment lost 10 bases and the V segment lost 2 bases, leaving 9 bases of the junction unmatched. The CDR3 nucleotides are TGTGCCAGCAGCTTATTATCGGGACAGGGCTTGTCACCCCTCCACTTT. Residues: CASSLLSGQGLSPLHF.

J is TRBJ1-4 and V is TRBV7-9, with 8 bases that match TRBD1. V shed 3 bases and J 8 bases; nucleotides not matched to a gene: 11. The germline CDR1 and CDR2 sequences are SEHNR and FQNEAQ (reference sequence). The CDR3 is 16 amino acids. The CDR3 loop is CASSLGPDRGGEKLFF. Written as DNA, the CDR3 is TGTGCCAGCAGCTTGGGACCCGACAGGGGTGGGGAAAAACTGTTTTTT.

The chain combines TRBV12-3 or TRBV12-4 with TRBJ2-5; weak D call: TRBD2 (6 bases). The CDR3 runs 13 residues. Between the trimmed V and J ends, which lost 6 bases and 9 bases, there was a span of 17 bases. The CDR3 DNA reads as TGTGCCAGCAGGCAGGAGGGGAGAAAGGCCCAGTACTTC. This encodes CASRQEGRKAQYF.

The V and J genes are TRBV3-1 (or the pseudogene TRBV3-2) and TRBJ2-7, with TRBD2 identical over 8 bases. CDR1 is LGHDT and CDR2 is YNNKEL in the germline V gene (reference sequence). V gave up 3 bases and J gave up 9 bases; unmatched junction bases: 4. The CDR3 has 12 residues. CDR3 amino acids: CASSHRLAGQYF. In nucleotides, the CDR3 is TGTGCCAGCAGCCACCGGCTAGCGGGGCAGTACTTC.

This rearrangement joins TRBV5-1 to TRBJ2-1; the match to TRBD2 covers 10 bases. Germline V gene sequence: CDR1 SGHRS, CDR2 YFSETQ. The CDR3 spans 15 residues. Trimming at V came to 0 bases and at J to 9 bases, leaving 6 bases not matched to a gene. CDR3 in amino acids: CASSLAGLAVAEQFF. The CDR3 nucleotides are TGCGCCAGCAGCTTGGCCGGACTAGCGGTAGCTGAGCAGTTCTTC.

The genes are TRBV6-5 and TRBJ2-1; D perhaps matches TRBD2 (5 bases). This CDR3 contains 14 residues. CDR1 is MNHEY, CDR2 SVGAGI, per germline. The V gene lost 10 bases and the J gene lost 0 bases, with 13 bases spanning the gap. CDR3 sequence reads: CATKTGYSYNEQFF. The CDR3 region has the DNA TGTGCCACCAAAACGGGGTACTCCTACAATGAGCAGTTCTTC.

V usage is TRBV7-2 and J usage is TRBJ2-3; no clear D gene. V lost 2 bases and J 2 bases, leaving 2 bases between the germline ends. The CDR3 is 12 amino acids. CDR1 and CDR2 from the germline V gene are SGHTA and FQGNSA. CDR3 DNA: TGTGCCAGCAGCTTACACACAGATACGCAGTATTTT. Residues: CASSLHTDTQYF.

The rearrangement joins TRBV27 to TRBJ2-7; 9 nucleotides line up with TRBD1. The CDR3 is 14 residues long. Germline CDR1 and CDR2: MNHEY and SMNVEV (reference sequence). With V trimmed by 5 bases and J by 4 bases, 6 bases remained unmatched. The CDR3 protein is CASSTQTGGYEQYF. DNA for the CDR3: TGTGCCAGCAGTACACAGACAGGGGGATACGAGCAGTACTTC.

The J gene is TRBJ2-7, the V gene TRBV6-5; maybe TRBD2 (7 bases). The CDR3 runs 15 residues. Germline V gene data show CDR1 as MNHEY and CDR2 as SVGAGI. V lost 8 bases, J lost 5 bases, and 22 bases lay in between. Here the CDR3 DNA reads TGTGCCAGCGGTCGGGGGCGGGAGTCTTGGGACGAGCAGTACTTC. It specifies CASGRGRESWDEQYF.

CDR3 loop: CASSWSGKETQYF. The DNA for the CDR3 is TGTGCCAGCAGTTGGAGCGGAAAAGAGACCCAGTACTTC. The chain employs TRBV6-5 and TRBJ2-5; tentatively, D is TRBD2 (5 bases). The germline V gene has CDR1 MNHEY and CDR2 SVGAGI. V lost 4 bases to trimming and J lost 3 bases, with 9 bases between them. CDR3 length: 13 amino acids.

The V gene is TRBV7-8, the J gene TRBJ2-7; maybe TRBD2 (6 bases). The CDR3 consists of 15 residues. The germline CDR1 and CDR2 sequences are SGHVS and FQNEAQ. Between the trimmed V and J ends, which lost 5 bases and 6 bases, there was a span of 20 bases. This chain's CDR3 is CASSPLGGKSLEQYF. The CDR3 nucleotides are TGTGCCAGCAGCCCGTTGGGCGGGAAATCCCTCGAGCAGTACTTC.

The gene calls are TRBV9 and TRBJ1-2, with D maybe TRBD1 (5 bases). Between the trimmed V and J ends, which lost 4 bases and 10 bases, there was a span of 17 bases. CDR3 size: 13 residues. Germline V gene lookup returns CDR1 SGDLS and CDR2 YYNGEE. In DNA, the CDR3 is TGTGCCAGCAGCACGGGGGGGATCCGGTACTACACCTTC. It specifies CASSTGGIRYYTF.

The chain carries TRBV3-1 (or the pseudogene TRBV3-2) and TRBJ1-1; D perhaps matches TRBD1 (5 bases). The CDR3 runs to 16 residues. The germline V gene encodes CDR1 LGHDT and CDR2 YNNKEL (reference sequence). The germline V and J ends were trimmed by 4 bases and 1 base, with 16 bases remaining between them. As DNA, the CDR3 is TGTGCCAGCAGCCCTCAATTGGGACTTTCGAACACTGAAGCTTTCTTT. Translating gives CASSPQLGLSNTEAFF.

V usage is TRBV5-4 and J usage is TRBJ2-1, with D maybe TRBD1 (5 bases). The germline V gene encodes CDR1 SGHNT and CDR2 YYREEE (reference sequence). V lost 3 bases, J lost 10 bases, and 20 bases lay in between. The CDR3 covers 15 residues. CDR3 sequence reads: CASSSGFGPVEEQFF. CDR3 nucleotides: TGTGCCAGCAGCTCAGGGTTCGGTCCCGTTGAGGAGCAGTTCTTC. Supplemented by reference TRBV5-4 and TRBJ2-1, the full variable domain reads ETGVTQSPTHLIKTRGQQVTLRCSSQSGHNTVSWYQQALGQGPQFIFQYYREEENGRGNFPPRFSGLQFPNYSSELNVNALELDDSALYLCASSSGFGPVEEQFFGPGTRLTVL.

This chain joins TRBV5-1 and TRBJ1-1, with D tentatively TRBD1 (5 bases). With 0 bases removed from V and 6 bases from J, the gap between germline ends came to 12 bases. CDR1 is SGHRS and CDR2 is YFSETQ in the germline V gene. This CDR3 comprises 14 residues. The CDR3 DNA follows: TGCGCCAGCAGCTTGGAAGGGGATCGGCCTGAAGCTTTCTTT. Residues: CASSLEGDRPEAFF.

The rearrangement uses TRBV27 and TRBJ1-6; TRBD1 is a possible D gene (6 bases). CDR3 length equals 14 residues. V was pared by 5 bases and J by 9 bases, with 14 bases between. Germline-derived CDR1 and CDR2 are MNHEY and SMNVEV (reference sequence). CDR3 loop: CASSRGGEGSPLHF. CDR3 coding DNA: TGTGCCAGCAGTCGGGGGGGCGAGGGTTCACCCCTCCACTTT.